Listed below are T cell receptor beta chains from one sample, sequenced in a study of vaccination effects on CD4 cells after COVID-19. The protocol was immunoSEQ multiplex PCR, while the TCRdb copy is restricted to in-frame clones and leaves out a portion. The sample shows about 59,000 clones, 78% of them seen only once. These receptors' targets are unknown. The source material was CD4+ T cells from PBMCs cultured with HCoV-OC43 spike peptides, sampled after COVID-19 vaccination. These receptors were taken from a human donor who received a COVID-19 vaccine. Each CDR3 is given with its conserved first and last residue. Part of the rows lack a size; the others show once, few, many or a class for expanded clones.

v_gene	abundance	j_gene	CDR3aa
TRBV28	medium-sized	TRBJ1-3	CASSLGSLGLRNTIYF
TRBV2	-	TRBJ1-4	CASPLTNPRTYEKLFF
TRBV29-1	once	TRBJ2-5	CSVNSPGLGQETQYF
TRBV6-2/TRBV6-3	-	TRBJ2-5	CASSLGLAQETQYF
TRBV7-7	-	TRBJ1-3	CASSAGNTIYF
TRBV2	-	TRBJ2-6	CASSESGREISGANVLTF
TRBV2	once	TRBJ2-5	CASSEGVWETQYF
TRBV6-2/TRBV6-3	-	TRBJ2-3	CASSPTRTSGGARDTQYF
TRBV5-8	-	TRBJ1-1	CASPTTYKMGETEAFF
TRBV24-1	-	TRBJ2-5	CATRGPGDQETQYF
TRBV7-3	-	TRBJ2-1	CASSLNGLVNEQFF
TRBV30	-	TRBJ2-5	CAWSVLGTQGTQYF
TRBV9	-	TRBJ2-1	CASSFRHEPYNEQFF
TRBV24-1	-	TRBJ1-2	CATSDMGRDYGYTF
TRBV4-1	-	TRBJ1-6	CASSQDNRGVSPLHF
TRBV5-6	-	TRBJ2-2	CASTTQRANTGELFF
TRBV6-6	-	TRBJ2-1	CASSLLDGAYNEQFF